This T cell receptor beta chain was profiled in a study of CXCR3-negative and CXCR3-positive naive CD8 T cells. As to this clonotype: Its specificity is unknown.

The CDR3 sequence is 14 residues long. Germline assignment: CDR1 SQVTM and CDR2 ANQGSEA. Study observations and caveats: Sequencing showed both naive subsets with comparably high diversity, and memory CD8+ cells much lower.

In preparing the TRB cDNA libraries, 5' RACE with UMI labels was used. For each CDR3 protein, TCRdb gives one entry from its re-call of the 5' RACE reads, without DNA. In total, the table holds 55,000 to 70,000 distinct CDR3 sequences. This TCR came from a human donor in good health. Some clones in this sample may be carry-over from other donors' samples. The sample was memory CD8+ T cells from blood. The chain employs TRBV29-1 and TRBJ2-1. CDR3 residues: CSVVGQAFYNEQFF.